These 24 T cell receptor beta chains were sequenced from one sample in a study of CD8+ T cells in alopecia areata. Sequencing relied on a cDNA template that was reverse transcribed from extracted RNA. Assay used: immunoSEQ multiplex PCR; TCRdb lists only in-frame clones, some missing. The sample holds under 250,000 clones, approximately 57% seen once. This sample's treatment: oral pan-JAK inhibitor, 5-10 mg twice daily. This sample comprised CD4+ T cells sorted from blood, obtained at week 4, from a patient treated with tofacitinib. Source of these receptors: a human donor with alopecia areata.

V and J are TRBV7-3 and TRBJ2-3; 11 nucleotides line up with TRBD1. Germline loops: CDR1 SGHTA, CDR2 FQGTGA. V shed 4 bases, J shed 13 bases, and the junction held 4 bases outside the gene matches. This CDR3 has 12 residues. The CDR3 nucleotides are TGTGCCAGCAGCTCCCCGGGACAGGGGGAGTATTTT. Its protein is CASSSPGQGEYF.

The CDR3: CSVSGVKNIQYF. The CDR3, as DNA: TGCAGCGTTAGTGGGGTCAAAAACATTCAGTACTTC. This sequence joins TRBV29-1 and TRBJ2-4; D is uncertain. The CDR3 is 12 amino acids. V gave up 5 bases and J gave up 3 bases, with 8 bases separating them. CDR1 is SQVTM and CDR2 is ANQGSEA in the germline V gene.

This chain's CDR3 is CASSPVGVLAGEQYF. The DNA of the CDR3 is TGCGCCAGCAGCCCAGTCGGGGTCTTGGCTGGCGAGCAGTACTTC. The chain uses TRBV4-3 and TRBJ2-7; perhaps TRBD2 as D (5 bases). In germline, CDR1 is LGHNA, CDR2 YSLEER. The ends were cut back, 4 bases at V and 6 bases at J, with 19 bases in the middle. This CDR3 has 15 residues.

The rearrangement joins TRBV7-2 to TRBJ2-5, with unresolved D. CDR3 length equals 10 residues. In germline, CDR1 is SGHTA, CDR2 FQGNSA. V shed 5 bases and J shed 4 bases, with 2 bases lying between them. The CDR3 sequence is CASSVETQYF. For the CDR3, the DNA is TGTGCCAGCAGCGTAGAGACCCAGTACTTC. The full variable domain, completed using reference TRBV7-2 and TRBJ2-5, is GAGVSQSPSNKVTEKGKDVELRCDPISGHTALYWYRQSLGQGLEFLIYFQGNSAPDKSGLPSDRFSAERTGGSVSTLTIQRTQQEDSAVYLCASSVETQYFGPGTRLLVL.

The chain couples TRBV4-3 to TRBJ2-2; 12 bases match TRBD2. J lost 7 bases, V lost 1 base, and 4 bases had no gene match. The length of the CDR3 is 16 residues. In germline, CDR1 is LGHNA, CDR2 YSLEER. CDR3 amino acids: CASSQASGGAGGELFF. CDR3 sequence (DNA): TGCGCCAGCAGCCAAGCTAGCGGGGGGGCCGGCGGGGAGCTGTTTTTT.

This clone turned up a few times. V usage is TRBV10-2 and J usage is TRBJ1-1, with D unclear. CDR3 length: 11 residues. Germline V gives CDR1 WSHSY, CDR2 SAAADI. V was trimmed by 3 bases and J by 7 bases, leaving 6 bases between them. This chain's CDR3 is CASSDKYEAFF. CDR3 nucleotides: TGCGCCAGCAGTGATAAGTATGAAGCTTTCTTT.

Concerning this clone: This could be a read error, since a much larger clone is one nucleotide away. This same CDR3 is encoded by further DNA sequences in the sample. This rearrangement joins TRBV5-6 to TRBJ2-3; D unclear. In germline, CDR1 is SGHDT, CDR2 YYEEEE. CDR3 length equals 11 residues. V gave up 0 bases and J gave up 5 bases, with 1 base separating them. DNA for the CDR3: TGTGCCAGCAGCTTGGGAGATACGCAGTATTTT. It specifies CASSLGDTQYF.

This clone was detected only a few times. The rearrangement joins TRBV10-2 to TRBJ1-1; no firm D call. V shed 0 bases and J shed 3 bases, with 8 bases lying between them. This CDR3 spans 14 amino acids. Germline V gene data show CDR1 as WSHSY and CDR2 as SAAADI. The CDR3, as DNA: TGCGCCAGCAGTGAGTCAGGGCCTTACACTGAAGCTTTCTTT. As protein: CASSESGPYTEAFF.

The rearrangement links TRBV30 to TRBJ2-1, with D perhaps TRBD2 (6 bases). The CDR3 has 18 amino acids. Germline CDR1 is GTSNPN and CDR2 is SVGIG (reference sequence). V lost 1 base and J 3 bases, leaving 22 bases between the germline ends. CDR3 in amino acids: CAWSAPLGGRLNYNEQFF. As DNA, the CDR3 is TGTGCCTGGAGTGCCCCGCTTGGGGGGAGACTCAACTACAATGAGCAGTTCTTC.

CDR3 sequence (DNA): TGTGCCAGCAGCCACCGGGCCAGAGAGAGTGGCTACACCTTC. Its protein is CASSHRARESGYTF. V is TRBV14 and J is TRBJ1-2; D is ambiguous. This CDR3 has 14 residues. CDR1 SGHDN and CDR2 FVKESK come from the germline V gene. V lost 3 bases and J lost 7, with 15 bases in between. The variable domain in full, with the rest retrieved from reference TRBV14 and TRBJ1-2, is EAGVTQFPSHSVIEKGQTVTLRCDPISGHDNLYWYRRVMGKEIKFLLHFVKESKQDESGMPNNRFLAERTGGTYSTLKVQPAELEDSGVYFCASSHRARESGYTFGSGTRLTVV.

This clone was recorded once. CDR3 DNA sequence: TGTGCCTGGAGGCTTAGCGCGGAGACCCAGTACTTC. It specifies CAWRLSAETQYF. V is TRBV30 and J is TRBJ2-5; D might be TRBD2 (5 bases). This CDR3 region has 12 residues. The V gene lost 3 bases and the J gene lost 5 bases, with 10 bases spanning the gap. Germline loops: CDR1 GTSNPN, CDR2 SVGIG (reference sequence).

CDR3 sequence reads: CASSRDSTDTQYF. Written as DNA, the CDR3 is TGTGCCAGCAGCCGGGACAGCACAGATACGCAGTATTTT. V usage is TRBV5-6 and J usage is TRBJ2-3; D is possibly TRBD1 or TRBD2 (5 bases each). From germline, CDR1 is SGHDT and CDR2 YYEEEE. The germline V and J ends were trimmed by 4 bases and 0 bases, with 6 bases remaining between them. The CDR3 is made up of 13 amino acids.

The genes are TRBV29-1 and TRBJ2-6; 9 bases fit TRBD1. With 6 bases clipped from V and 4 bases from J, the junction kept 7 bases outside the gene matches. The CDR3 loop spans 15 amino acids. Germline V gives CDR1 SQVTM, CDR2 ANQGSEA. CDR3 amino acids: CSVRTGETGANVLTF. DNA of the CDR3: TGCAGCGTCCGGACAGGGGAGACCGGGGCCAACGTCCTGACTTTC.

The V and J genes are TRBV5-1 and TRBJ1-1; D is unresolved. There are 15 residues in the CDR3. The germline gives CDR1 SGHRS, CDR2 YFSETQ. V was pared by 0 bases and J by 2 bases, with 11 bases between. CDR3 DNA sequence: TGCGCCAGCAGCTTGGGAATCGGCATTAACACTGAAGCTTTCTTT. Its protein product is CASSLGIGINTEAFF.

CDR3 DNA sequence: TGTGCCTGGAGTTCAGGTAGTCAGCCCCAGCATTTT. Translating it yields CAWSSGSQPQHF. J is TRBJ1-5 and V is TRBV30; D remains ambiguous. The V gene lost 2 bases and the J gene lost 6 bases, with 8 bases spanning the gap. CDR3 size: 12 residues. The germline CDR1 and CDR2 sequences are GTSNPN and SVGIG (reference sequence).

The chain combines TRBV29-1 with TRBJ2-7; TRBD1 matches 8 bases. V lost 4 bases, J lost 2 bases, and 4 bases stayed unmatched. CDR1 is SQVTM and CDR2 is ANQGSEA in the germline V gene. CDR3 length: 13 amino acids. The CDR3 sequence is CSVARGLAYEQYF. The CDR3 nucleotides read TGCAGCGTTGCCAGGGGGCTCGCCTACGAGCAGTACTTC.

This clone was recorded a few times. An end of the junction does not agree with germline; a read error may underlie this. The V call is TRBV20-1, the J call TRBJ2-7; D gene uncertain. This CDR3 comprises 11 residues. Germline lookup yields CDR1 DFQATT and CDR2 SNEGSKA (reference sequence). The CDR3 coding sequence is TGCAGTGCGAGAGGTACGGACGAGCAGTACTTC. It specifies CSARGTDEQYF.

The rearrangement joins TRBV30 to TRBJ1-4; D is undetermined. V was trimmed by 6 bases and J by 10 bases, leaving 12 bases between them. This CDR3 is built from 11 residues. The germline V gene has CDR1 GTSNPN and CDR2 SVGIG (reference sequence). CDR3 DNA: TGTGCCTGTTTATCCCCGGGAAAACTGTTTTTT. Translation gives CACLSPGKLFF.

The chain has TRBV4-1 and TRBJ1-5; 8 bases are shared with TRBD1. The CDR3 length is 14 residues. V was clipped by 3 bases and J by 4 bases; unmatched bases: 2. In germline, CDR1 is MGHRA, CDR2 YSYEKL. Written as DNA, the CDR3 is TGCGCCAGCAGCCACGACAGGGGTAATCAGCCCCAGCATTTT. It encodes CASSHDRGNQPQHF.

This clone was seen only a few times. CDR3 residues: CASSQGWTQGYTF. The CDR3 DNA reads as TGTGCCAGCAGCCAAGGATGGACTCAGGGCTACACCTTC. The chain combines TRBV14 with TRBJ1-2; D remains ambiguous. This CDR3 region has 13 residues. The ends were cut back, 1 base at V and 8 bases at J, with 11 bases in the middle. Germline CDR1 is SGHDN and CDR2 is FVKESK. The full variable domain, in which reference TRBV14 and TRBJ1-2 provide the parts outside the CDR3, is EAGVTQFPSHSVIEKGQTVTLRCDPISGHDNLYWYRRVMGKEIKFLLHFVKESKQDESGMPNNRFLAERTGGTYSTLKVQPAELEDSGVYFCASSQGWTQGYTFGSGTRLTVV.

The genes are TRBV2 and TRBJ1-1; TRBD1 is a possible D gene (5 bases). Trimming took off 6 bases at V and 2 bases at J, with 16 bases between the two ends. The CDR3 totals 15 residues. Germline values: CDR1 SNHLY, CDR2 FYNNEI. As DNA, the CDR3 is TGTGCCAGCAGGCGGGACCGAGGGAGAAACACTGAAGCTTTCTTT. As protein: CASRRDRGRNTEAFF.

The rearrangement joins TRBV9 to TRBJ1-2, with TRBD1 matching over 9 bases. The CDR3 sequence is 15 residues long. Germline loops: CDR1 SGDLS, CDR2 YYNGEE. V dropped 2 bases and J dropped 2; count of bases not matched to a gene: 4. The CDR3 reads CASSVGTGTNYGYTF. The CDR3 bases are TGTGCCAGCAGCGTTGGGACAGGGACCAACTATGGCTACACCTTC.

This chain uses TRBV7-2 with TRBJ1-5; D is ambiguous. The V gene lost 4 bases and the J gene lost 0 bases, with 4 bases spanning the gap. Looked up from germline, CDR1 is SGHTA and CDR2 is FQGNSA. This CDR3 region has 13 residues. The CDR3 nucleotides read TGTGCCAGCAGCTCACGTAGCAATCAGCCCCAGCATTTT. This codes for CASSSRSNQPQHF. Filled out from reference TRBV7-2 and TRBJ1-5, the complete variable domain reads GAGVSQSPSNKVTEKGKDVELRCDPISGHTALYWYRQSLGQGLEFLIYFQGNSAPDKSGLPSDRFSAERTGGSVSTLTIQRTQQEDSAVYLCASSSRSNQPQHFGDGTRLSIL.

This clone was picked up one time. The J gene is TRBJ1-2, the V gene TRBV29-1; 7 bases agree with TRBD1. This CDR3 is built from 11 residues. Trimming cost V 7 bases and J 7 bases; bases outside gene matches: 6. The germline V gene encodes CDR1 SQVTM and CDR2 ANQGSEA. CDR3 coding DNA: TGCAGCGGCGCGGGGGACAGTGGCTACACCTTC. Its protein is CSGAGDSGYTF.